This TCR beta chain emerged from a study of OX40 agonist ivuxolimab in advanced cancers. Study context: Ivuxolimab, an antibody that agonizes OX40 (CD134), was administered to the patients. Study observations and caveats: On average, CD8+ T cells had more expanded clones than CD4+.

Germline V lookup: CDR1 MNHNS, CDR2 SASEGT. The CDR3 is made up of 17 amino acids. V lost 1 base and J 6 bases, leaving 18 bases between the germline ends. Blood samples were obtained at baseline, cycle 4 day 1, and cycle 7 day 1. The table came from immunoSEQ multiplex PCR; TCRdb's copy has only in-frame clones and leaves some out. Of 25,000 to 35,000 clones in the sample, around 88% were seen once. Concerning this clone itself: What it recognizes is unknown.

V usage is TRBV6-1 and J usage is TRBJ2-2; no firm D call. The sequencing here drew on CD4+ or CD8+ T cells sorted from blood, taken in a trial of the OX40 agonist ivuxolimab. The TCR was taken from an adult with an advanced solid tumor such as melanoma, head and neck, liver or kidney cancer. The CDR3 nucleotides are TGTGCCAGCAGTGAAGAAGTTTTGTGGTTGGTTCCCGGGGAGCTGTTTTTT. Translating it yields CASSEEVLWLVPGELFF.